This record concerns one T cell receptor beta chain sequence. Repertoires were generated with immunoSEQ multiplex PCR, while TCRdb's copy carries only in-frame clones and drops some. The data contain some 110,000 clones, about 88% of them singletons. These data are taken from a study of cytomegalovirus exposure and HLA in healthy donors. The V and J ends lost 5 bases and 2 bases, in that order; junction bases with no gene match: 6. Germline assignment: CDR1 MNHNY and CDR2 SVGAGI (reference sequence). The CDR3 is 16 amino acids. Specimen: PBMCs. The rearrangement joins TRBV6-6 to TRBJ2-3; 11 bases line up with TRBD2. The clonotype comes from a woman aged 18-29 years in good health and CMV-seropositive. CDR3 amino acids: CASSNRLAGSTDTQYF. The CDR3 DNA reads TGTGCCAGCAGTAACCGACTAGCGGGGTCCACAGATACGCAGTATTTT.